The next 21 T cell receptor beta chains were all read from a single sample in a study of blood T cell repertoires in COVID-19. Method: immunoSEQ multiplex PCR; TCRdb's copy keeps in-frame clones and lacks some. The sample gives 150,000 to 200,000 clones, around 85% of which show up once; 9.5% to 12% is in the top ten. Material for sequencing was peripheral blood. All receptors come from a man in his 60s with active or convalescent COVID-19.

The chain combines TRBV19 with TRBJ1-2, with D possibly matching TRBD1 (5 bases). CDR3 length equals 14 residues. Germline V CDR1 and CDR2: LNHDA, SQIVND (reference sequence). Deletions cut 5 bases from V and 2 bases from J, with 12 bases between. The CDR3 region has the DNA TGTGCCAGTAGTCCCAAAAGGGGAAACTATGGCTACACCTTC. Protein: CASSPKRGNYGYTF.

In its sample, this clone was seen many times. The chain is built from TRBV25-1 and TRBJ2-3; possible D gene TRBD2, 7 bases. Trimming cost V 6 bases and J 0 bases, with 13 bases left between them. Per germline, CDR1 MGHDK and CDR2 SYGVNS. This CDR3 is built from 15 residues. The CDR3 is CASRAAGASTDTQYF. CDR3 nucleotides: TGTGCCAGCAGAGCCGCGGGGGCTAGCACAGATACGCAGTATTTT.

In this sample, this clone turned up a few times. CDR3 sequence (DNA): TGTGCCACCACAGGGGGTGAGGGAACTGAAGCTTTCTTT. This sequence encodes CATTGGEGTEAFF. This sequence joins TRBV2 and TRBJ1-1, with TRBD1 matching over 8 bases. Germline CDR1 SNHLY, CDR2 FYNNEI. Unmatched junction bases numbered 9, after V lost 10 bases and J lost 5 bases. The CDR3 has 13 amino acids.

V and J are TRBV19 and TRBJ1-6; 9 bases are shared with TRBD1. The CDR3 runs 15 residues. The junction had 8 bases not matched to a gene; V was cut back by 6 bases and J by 8 bases. Germline CDR1 LNHDA, CDR2 SQIVND (reference sequence). The CDR3 loop is CASRGGQGVHSPLHF. CDR3 coding DNA: TGTGCCAGTAGGGGGGGACAGGGCGTGCATTCACCCCTCCACTTT.

This chain links TRBV6-5 with TRBJ2-2; the D gene is possibly TRBD1 (6 bases). The V end was cut by 7 bases, the J end by 5 bases, with 8 bases between. The CDR3 spans 12 residues. Germline-derived CDR1 and CDR2 are MNHEY and SVGAGI. This chain's CDR3 is CASTRGTGELFF. The CDR3 nucleotides are TGTGCCAGCACCAGGGGTACCGGGGAGCTGTTTTTT.

The chain recombines TRBV10-3 with TRBJ2-1, with a tentative D call TRBD2 (5 bases). Germline-derived CDR1 and CDR2 are ENHRY and SYGVKD. V was pared by 4 bases and J by 5 bases, with 15 bases between. The CDR3 contains 15 residues. The CDR3: CAISASTTGDNEQFF. The CDR3 region has the DNA TGTGCCATCAGTGCGAGCACAACCGGGGACAATGAGCAGTTCTTC.

The genes are TRBV5-1 and TRBJ2-3, with 8 nucleotides matching TRBD2. The CDR3 runs 14 residues. V shed 4 bases, J shed 4 bases, and the junction held 5 bases outside the gene matches. Per the germline V gene, CDR1 is SGHRS and CDR2 is YFSETQ. The CDR3 sequence: CASSNGGAPDTQYF. CDR3 DNA sequence: TGCGCCAGCAGCAACGGGGGGGCCCCAGATACGCAGTATTTT.

The chain employs TRBV19 and TRBJ1-6; D possibly corresponds to TRBD1 (6 bases). Trimming removed 3 bases from V and 6 bases from J, with 12 bases in between. This CDR3 region has 15 residues. In germline, CDR1 is LNHDA, CDR2 SQIVND (reference sequence). The DNA of the CDR3 is TGTGCCAGTAGTATGGTAGGGGGACCTAATTCACCCCTCCACTTT. Translated, it gives CASSMVGGPNSPLHF. Supplemented by reference TRBV19 and TRBJ1-6, the full variable domain reads DGGITQSPKYLFRKEGQNVTLSCEQNLNHDAMYWYRQDPGQGLRLIYYSQIVNDFQKGDIAEGYSVSREKKESFPLTVTSAQKNPTAFYLCASSMVGGPNSPLHFGNGTRLTVT.

The rearrangement joins TRBV5-5 to TRBJ1-1; a possible D gene is TRBD1 (5 bases). Trimming shortened V by 4 bases and J by 10 bases, and 20 bases separated the two germline ends. This CDR3 contains 14 residues. The germline gives CDR1 SGHKS, CDR2 YYEKEE (reference sequence). CDR3 nucleotides: TGTGCCAGCAGCGTGAAAGGGGCCGCTTCCCCAGCTTTCTTT. Translated: CASSVKGAASPAFF.

CDR3 in DNA: TGCGCCAGCAGCCCTACTGGGTTAGCGGGAGAAGGAGGTGGCACAGATACGCAGTATTTT. It yields the protein CASSPTGLAGEGGGTDTQYF. J is TRBJ2-3 and V is TRBV5-1; 9 nucleotides match TRBD2. V lost 4 bases and J lost 1; bases outside the gene matches: 19. CDR1 and CDR2 (germline): SGHRS, YFSETQ. This CDR3 is built from 20 residues.

V gene TRBV10-1 combines with J gene TRBJ2-2; no firm D call. V was pared by 0 bases and J by 2 bases, with 13 bases between. In germline, CDR1 is WNHNN, CDR2 SYGVQD (reference sequence). CDR3 length: 17 amino acids. The CDR3 bases are TGCGCCAGCAGTGAGTCGCCCCTGACACGTAACACCGGGGAGCTGTTTTTT. The encoded protein is CASSESPLTRNTGELFF.

The J gene is TRBJ2-1, the V gene TRBV5-6, with D unresolved. The ends were cut back, 3 bases at V and 4 bases at J, with 2 bases in the middle. Germline lookup yields CDR1 SGHDT and CDR2 YYEEEE. The CDR3 extends over 11 amino acids. As DNA, the CDR3 is TGTGCCAGCAGCTCGTACAATGAGCAGTTCTTC. Amino acid sequence: CASSSYNEQFF.

The J gene is TRBJ2-5, the V gene TRBV10-2; TRBD2 matches 10 bases. Germline CDR1 reads WSHSY; CDR2 reads SAAADI. The V segment lost 0 bases and the J segment 5 bases; nucleotides outside the gene matches: 6. The CDR3 runs to 16 residues. For the CDR3, the DNA is TGCGCCAGCAGTGAGTCTGTCCTAGCGGGAGTCGAGACCCAGTACTTC. This translates into CASSESVLAGVETQYF.

In this sample, this clone turned up once. V and J are TRBV5-6 and TRBJ2-5; D is uncertain. Trimming took off 1 base at V and 0 bases at J, with 13 bases between the two ends. This CDR3 region has 16 residues. The germline V gene encodes CDR1 SGHDT and CDR2 YYEEEE. The CDR3 DNA sequence: TGTGCCAGCAGCTTGTTTGGTCGAGGTTACCAAGAGACCCAGTACTTC. Translating it yields CASSLFGRGYQETQYF.

This clone was counted only a few times. This chain joins TRBV2 and TRBJ2-1, with 9 bases lining up with TRBD1. Germline-derived CDR1 and CDR2 are SNHLY and FYNNEI. The CDR3 totals 15 residues. Trimming cost V 5 bases and J 6 bases; bases outside gene matches: 8. The CDR3 bases are TGTGCCAGCAGTCAAAGACAGGGGGTGGCCAATGAGCAGTTCTTC. This translates into CASSQRQGVANEQFF. Full variable domain (missing parts from reference TRBV2 and TRBJ2-1): EPEVTQTPSHQVTQMGQEVILRCVPISNHLYFYWYRQILGQKVEFLVSFYNNEISEKSEIFDDQFSVERPDGSNFTLKIRSTKLEDSAMYFCASSQRQGVANEQFFGPGTRLTVL.

This clone was seen only a few times. The chain links TRBV6-1 to TRBJ2-7; 7 bases match TRBD1. Germline-derived CDR1 and CDR2 are MNHNS and SASEGT. J was trimmed by 1 base and V by 3 bases; bases with no gene match: 6. This CDR3 comprises 15 residues. As DNA, the CDR3 is TGTGCCAGCAGTGAGACCGGGACAGATTCCTACGAGCAGTACTTC. Translated: CASSETGTDSYEQYF.

The table lists this clone with a few counts. The V gene is TRBV12-3 or TRBV12-4, the J gene TRBJ2-3, with D perhaps TRBD2 (5 bases). The CDR3 runs 13 residues. V was shortened by 4 bases and J by 2 bases, with 7 bases between the two germline ends. DNA of the CDR3: TGTGCCAGCAGTTCCCGGGACACAGATACGCAGTATTTT. Protein: CASSSRDTDTQYF.

J is TRBJ2-1 and V is TRBV6-2 or TRBV6-3, with D perhaps matching TRBD2 (5 bases). V was clipped by 5 bases and J by 1 base, with 12 bases between them. Germline CDR1 is MNHEY and CDR2 is SVGEGT. This CDR3 has 15 residues. CDR3 sequence reads: CASSPRTGSYNEQFF. The CDR3 nucleotides are TGTGCCAGCAGTCCCCGGACGGGATCCTACAATGAGCAGTTCTTC.

The gene calls are TRBV18 and TRBJ2-6, with 7 nucleotides matching TRBD1. Looked up from germline, CDR1 is KGHSH and CDR2 is LQKENI. Unmatched junction bases numbered 7, after V lost 3 bases and J lost 11 bases. The CDR3 contains 14 residues. The chain's CDR3 is CASSPGQPPDVLTF. In DNA, the CDR3 is TGTGCCAGCTCACCGGGACAGCCTCCCGACGTCCTGACTTTC.

The gene calls are TRBV5-1 and TRBJ1-3; TRBD1 aligns across 7 bases. Germline loops: CDR1 SGHRS, CDR2 YFSETQ. Losses at the gene ends were 7 bases for V and 0 bases for J; bases not matched to a gene: 4. This CDR3 spans 14 amino acids. The CDR3 DNA reads TGCGCCAGCTCGGACAGGACCTCTGGAAACACCATATATTTT. Protein sequence: CASSDRTSGNTIYF.

The chain carries TRBV7-2 and TRBJ2-7; 8 nucleotides match TRBD1. The CDR3 contains 14 residues. From germline, CDR1 is SGHTA and CDR2 FQGNSA. V was clipped by 5 bases and J by 4 bases; unmatched bases: 7. This chain's CDR3 is CASSDPGQDYEQYF. CDR3 coding DNA: TGTGCCAGCAGCGACCCGGGACAGGATTACGAGCAGTACTTC. Full variable domain (outside the CDR3, taken from reference TRBV7-2 and TRBJ2-7): GAGVSQSPSNKVTEKGKDVELRCDPISGHTALYWYRQSLGQGLEFLIYFQGNSAPDKSGLPSDRFSAERTGGSVSTLTIQRTQQEDSAVYLCASSDPGQDYEQYFGPGTRLTVT.